This T cell receptor (beta chain) was obtained from a study of blood T cell repertoires in COVID-19 (dated by TCRdb to the early 2020s). The study in broad terms: Samples from collaborators originated in the United States, Italy and Spain and spanned both the acute and convalescent phases of COVID-19. Samples came from the ongoing ImmuneRACE study (first 160 participants) plus 1,254 subjects from 6 global collaborators. Subjects who had been exposed to COVID-19, were actively infected with it, or had recovered from it provided the deeply sampled blood TCRbeta repertoires that made up the dataset. Nearly every sample came with metadata listing a de-identified subject ID, COVID-19 status, age in years and sex. Where available, HLA class I and class II types were taken from metadata supplied by the sample provider and were not determined by assay-based typing. The material from the prospective study consisted of cDNA or gDNA derived from T cells, B-cell-depleted T cells, or PBMCs. The repertoires were released in a freely available public database intended as a resource for research on the immune response to SARS-CoV-2. Results the study describes overall, beyond this receptor: How much clinical and demographic metadata was included differed by source and by participant, and the metadata was provided uncurated.

From the cysteine up to the phenylalanine, the CDR3 has a length of 15 residues. Left in the record is the CDR3 DNA by itself, 45 bases read in frame from the first base. V loses 3 bases of germline sequence and J loses 8 bases, and the interval between the two ends is 19 bases. The CDR1 and CDR2 encoded by the germline V gene (reference sequence) are LGHDT and YNNKEL. Points on this clone: Its antigen is currently not known. Base qualities are not at hand, and no much larger clone is one base apart.

TCRbeta CDR3 regions were amplified from genomic DNA by means of the immunoSEQ Assay, a bias-controlled multiplex PCR. From the authors' description of their analysis: Within the assay, amplification of reference gene primers was used to estimate how many nucleated cells each sample contained. To quantify the absolute abundance of each unique TCRbeta CDR3 rearrangement, sequence reads were collapsed and filtered. Productive Simpson clonality was computed per sample as the square root of Simpson's diversity index over productive rearrangements. Held by TCRdb, this immuneACCESS table contains in-frame sequences only and omits some clones. Under half of the omission traces to an unresolved V gene where checked; the cause of the rest is unknown. The DNA was the basis for D and trimming; V, J and clone size are from that table. The table for this sample lists almost 100,000 clones; around nine tenths of them were counted only once. Of the sample, approximately 10% falls within the top ten clones.

Collaborating institutions collected whole blood in K2EDTA tubes following their own protocols. For TCRbeta analysis, collaborators shipped samples as frozen whole blood, isolated PBMCs, or DNA extracted from either of those sample types. Sequenced sample: peripheral blood. The rearrangement combines TRBV3-1 (or the pseudogene TRBV3-2) with TRBJ1-1; a tentative D call is TRBD1 (5 bases match). The source is a man aged 45-60 years with acute or convalescent COVID-19. The CDR3 amino acid sequence is: CASSHRKSGENEAFF. The DNA sequence reads TGTGCCAGCAGCCACCGAAAGTCGGGGGAGAACGAAGCTTTCTTT.